Each of the 14 T cell receptor beta chains below was sequenced from the same sample in a study of neurological immune-mediated disorders. TCRdb independently ran MiXCR on the 5' RACE reads; one entry per CDR3 protein. The table records tens of thousands of distinct CDR3 sequences, 5% to 7% of them present only once. The sequenced sample was CD8+ T cells from blood. The receptors originated from a man aged 18 to 29 in good health.

This clonotype was picked up many times. The V gene is TRBV12-3 or TRBV12-4, the J gene TRBJ1-1; a weak D match, TRBD1 (6 bases). Between the trimmed V and J ends, which lost 6 bases and 3 bases, there was a span of 17 bases. CDR3 length equals 15 residues. CDR3 amino acids: CASRNEGGYDTEAFF. CDR3 bases: TGTGCCAGCAGAAATGAAGGGGGATACGACACTGAAGCTTTCTTT.

This clonotype was counted only a few times. CDR3 nucleotides: TGTGCCAGCAGCGACTCCGGGACAGGGAGGAATCAGCCCCAGCATTTT. Translation gives CASSDSGTGRNQPQHF. V usage is TRBV7-8 and J usage is TRBJ1-5, with 9 nucleotides matching TRBD1. V trimming: 5 bases; J trimming: 4 bases; junction bases outside the gene matches: 9. The germline V gene encodes CDR1 SGHVS and CDR2 FQNEAQ. This CDR3 comprises 16 residues.

In this sample, this clonotype turned up many times. The chain joins TRBV12-3 or TRBV12-4 to TRBJ2-5; no clear D. V dropped 6 bases and J dropped 2 bases, with 7 bases sitting between them. The CDR3 has 12 residues. The CDR3 DNA reads as TGTGCCAGCAGATGGTCGCAAGAGACCCAGTACTTC. The encoded protein is CASRWSQETQYF.

This clonotype was observed a few times. A read error is possible here, since a much larger clone lies one base away. The chain couples TRBV11-3 to TRBJ2-1; no firm D call. The CDR3 contains 14 residues. Germline assignment: CDR1 SGHNT and CDR2 YENEEA. CDR3 sequence (DNA): TGTGCCAGAAGCTTAGAAGGGCTAGGCAATGAGCAGTTCTTC. Translation: CARSLEGLGNEQFF.

The table lists this clonotype with many counts. The V gene is TRBV6-5, the J gene TRBJ2-7; 10 bases align to TRBD1. The CDR3 loop spans 13 amino acids. Germline V gene lookup returns CDR1 MNHEY and CDR2 SVGAGI. V was pared by 5 bases and J by 6 bases, with 4 bases of the junction left unmatched. As DNA, the CDR3 is TGTGCCAGCAGTCCGACAGGGGGCGCCGAGCAGTACTTC. Translated, it gives CASSPTGGAEQYF.

This clonotype has at least ten counts. The chain couples TRBV20-1 to TRBJ2-2; 11 bases match TRBD1. CDR3 length equals 16 residues. From germline, CDR1 is DFQATT and CDR2 SNEGSKA (reference sequence). Germline trimming cut 0 bases from V and 3 bases from J; bases unmatched to any gene: 3. Here the CDR3 DNA reads TGCAGTGCTAGAGAGGACAGGGGGCAGCACACCGGGGAGCTGTTTTTT. It is translated as CSAREDRGQHTGELFF.

The sample holds many counts of this clonotype. This chain links TRBV20-1 with TRBJ1-1, with D possibly matching TRBD1 (5 bases). The CDR3 contains 13 residues. Per germline, CDR1 DFQATT and CDR2 SNEGSKA (reference sequence). V shed 2 bases and J shed 1 base, with 8 bases lying between them. The CDR3: CSARPTGNTEAFF. The CDR3 region has the DNA TGCAGTGCTAGACCTACAGGGAACACTGAAGCTTTCTTT.

This clonotype was detected ten times or more. The rearrangement joins TRBV11-3 to TRBJ1-1; D not certain. The CDR3 is 12 residues long. Between the trimmed V and J ends, which lost 5 bases and 7 bases, there was a span of 11 bases. Looked up from germline, CDR1 is SGHNT and CDR2 is YENEEA. The CDR3 is CASSRSGYEAFF. In nucleotides, the CDR3 is TGTGCCAGCAGCCGCTCGGGTTATGAAGCTTTCTTT.

This clonotype was recorded many times. CDR3 region: CASSASGGQTNTEAFF. The CDR3 DNA reads TGTGCCAGCAGCGCCAGCGGGGGCCAAACGAACACTGAAGCTTTCTTT. This sequence joins TRBV5-5 and TRBJ1-1, with a possible D match to TRBD1 (6 bases). Per the germline V gene, CDR1 is SGHKS and CDR2 is YYEKEE (reference sequence). V lost 4 bases to trimming and J lost 1 base, with 17 bases between them. The CDR3 is 16 amino acids.

In its sample, this clonotype was seen many times. This chain joins TRBV5-1 and TRBJ2-1; maybe TRBD2 (6 bases). The CDR3 is 15 residues long. The V gene lost 1 base and the J gene lost 5 bases, with 13 bases spanning the gap. Per germline, CDR1 SGHRS and CDR2 YFSETQ. The CDR3 DNA reads as TGCGCCAGCAGCTTGAACGGGGGTCTGAACAATGAGCAGTTCTTC. Translation: CASSLNGGLNNEQFF. The whole variable domain, filled in from reference TRBV5-1 and TRBJ2-1, reads KAGVTQTPRYLIKTRGQQVTLSCSPISGHRSVSWYQQTPGQGLQFLFEYFSETQRNKGNFPGRFSGRQFSNSRSEMNVSTLELGDSALYLCASSLNGGLNNEQFFGPGTRLTVL.

This clonotype was seen at least ten times. V and J are TRBV5-1 and TRBJ1-6; 12 nucleotides align to TRBD1. CDR1 SGHRS and CDR2 YFSETQ come from the germline V gene. The CDR3 loop spans 14 amino acids. V was clipped by 3 bases and J by 9 bases; unmatched bases: 1. The CDR3 loop reads CASSWGQGASPLHF. CDR3 coding DNA: TGCGCCAGCAGCTGGGGACAGGGGGCTTCACCCCTCCACTTT.

In this sample, this clonotype turned up many times. V is TRBV5-6 and J is TRBJ2-4; 7 bases are a match to TRBD1. The CDR3 loop spans 13 amino acids. CDR1 is SGHDT and CDR2 is YYEEEE in the germline V gene. V lost 4 bases, J lost 6 bases, and 4 bases stayed unmatched. The CDR3 sequence is CASSTTGPNIQYF. As DNA, the CDR3 is TGTGCCAGCAGCACGACAGGGCCAAACATTCAGTACTTC.

This clonotype was seen many times. The CDR3 sequence is CASSPGGLNTEAFF. The DNA of the CDR3 is TGTGCCAGCAGTCCCGGGGGCTTGAACACTGAAGCTTTCTTT. V and J are TRBV6-2 or TRBV6-3 and TRBJ1-1, with D maybe TRBD1 (6 bases). Germline CDR1 is MNHEY and CDR2 is SVGEGT. CDR3 length: 14 residues. Trimming took off 5 bases at V and 0 bases at J, with 10 bases between the two ends.

The chain joins TRBV7-9 to TRBJ1-2, with D perhaps matching TRBD1 (5 bases). This CDR3 is 15 amino acids long. Germline CDR1 is SEHNR and CDR2 is FQNEAQ (reference sequence). V lost 4 bases and J 1 base, leaving 13 bases between the germline ends. The CDR3 here is CASSSGQEVNYGYTF. CDR3 nucleotide sequence: TGTGCCAGCAGCTCAGGGCAGGAAGTTAACTATGGCTACACCTTC. The full variable domain, with the rest looked up from reference TRBV7-9 and TRBJ1-2, is DTGVSQNPRHKITKRGQNVTFRCDPISEHNRLYWYRQTLGQGPEFLTYFQNEAQLEKSRLLSDRFSAERPKGSFSTLEIQRTEQGDSAMYLCASSSGQEVNYGYTFGSGTRLTVV.